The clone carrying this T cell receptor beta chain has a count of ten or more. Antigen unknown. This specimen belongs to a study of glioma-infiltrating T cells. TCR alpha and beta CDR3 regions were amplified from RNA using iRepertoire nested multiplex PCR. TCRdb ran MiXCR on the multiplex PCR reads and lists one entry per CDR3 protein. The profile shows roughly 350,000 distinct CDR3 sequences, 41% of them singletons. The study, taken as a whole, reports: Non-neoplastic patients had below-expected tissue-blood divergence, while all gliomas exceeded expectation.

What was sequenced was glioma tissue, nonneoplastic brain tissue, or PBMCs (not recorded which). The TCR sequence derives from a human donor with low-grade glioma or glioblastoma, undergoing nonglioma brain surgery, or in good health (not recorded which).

CDR3 nucleotides: TGTGCCAGCAGTTTACATAGGGACAGCTCCTACGAGCAGTACTTC. This gives the protein CASSLHRDSSYEQYF. V and J are TRBV27 and TRBJ2-7; 7 bases agree with TRBD1. Trimming cost V 2 bases and J 0 bases; bases outside gene matches: 4. Looked up from germline, CDR1 is MNHEY and CDR2 is SMNVEV (reference sequence). The CDR3 sequence is 15 residues long.